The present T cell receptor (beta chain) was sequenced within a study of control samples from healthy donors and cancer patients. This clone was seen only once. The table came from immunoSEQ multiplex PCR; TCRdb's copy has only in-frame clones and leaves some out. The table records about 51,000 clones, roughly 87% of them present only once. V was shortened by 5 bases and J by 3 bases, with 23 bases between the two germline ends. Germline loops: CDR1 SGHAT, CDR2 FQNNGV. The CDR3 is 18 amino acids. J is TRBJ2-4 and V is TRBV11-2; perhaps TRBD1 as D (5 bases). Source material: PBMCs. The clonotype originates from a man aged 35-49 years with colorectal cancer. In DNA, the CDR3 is TGTGCCAGCAGCCTAGGGGCCCTAAAGGGGCTAAACAAAAACATTCAGTACTTC. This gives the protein CASSLGALKGLNKNIQYF.